The rows below give T cell receptor beta chains drawn from one sample of a study of STAT5B mutations in CD4+ large granular lymphocyte leukemia. The protocol was immunoSEQ multiplex PCR, while the TCRdb copy is restricted to in-frame clones and leaves out a portion. The table includes 20,000 or so clones, around 84% detected once. The source material was CD4+ T cells from blood buffy coats. The receptors stem from a human donor in good health. The CDR3 runs from the conserved cysteine through the conserved F or W. A D gene is named only where the DNA matches it firmly. The listing skips clone size in some rows; elsewhere it reads once, few, many or a size class.

>-|TRBJ2-1|-|TRBV18
TGTGCCAGCTCATTCGCCGAGACTACGTCGTACAATGAGCAGTTCTTC
CASSFAETTSYNEQFF
>-|TRBJ1-2|TRBD1|TRBV5-4
TGTGCCAGTAGCTTGGACAGGAACTTTGGCTACACCTTC
CASSLDRNFGYTF
>-|TRBJ1-1|-|TRBV10-3
TGTGCCACTACAAGGGGGGCCACTGAAGCTTTCTTT
CATTRGATEAFF
>-|TRBJ2-7|-|TRBV6-1
TGTGCCAGCACCCGGCAGGGGATCTACGAGCAGTACTTC
CASTRQGIYEQYF
>-|TRBJ2-1|-|TRBV10-2
TGCGCCAGCAGTGGATACAATGAGCAGTTCTTC
CASSGYNEQFF
>-|TRBJ2-5|TRBD1|TRBV7-7
TGTGCCAGCAGCCCATCAACGGACAGGGCCGAGACCCAGTACTTC
CASSPSTDRAETQYF
>-|TRBJ1-3|-|TRBV6-5
TGTGCCAGCGGGGGGAGTATCTCTGGAAACACCATATATTTT
CASGGSISGNTIYF
>-|TRBJ1-1|TRBD1|TRBV29-1
TGCAGCGTTAGACCGGGACAGTCCGGCACTGAAGCTTTCTTT
CSVRPGQSGTEAFF
>-|TRBJ1-2|-|TRBV30
TGTGCCTGGAGTGTAGTCGATGGCTACACCTTC
CAWSVVDGYTF
>few|TRBJ2-3|TRBD2|TRBV7-8
TGTGCCAGCAGCCGGACGGGGACTAGCGGCTTTCAGGATACGCAGTATTTT
CASSRTGTSGFQDTQYF
>-|TRBJ2-5|TRBD2|TRBV7-9
TGTGCCAGCAGCGGGGGGGAGGTGATCCAAGAGACCCAGTACTTC
CASSGGEVIQETQYF
>-|TRBJ1-1|-|TRBV7-2
TGTGCCAGCAGCTTAGCGGGTCAGGGAACTGAAGCTTTCTTT
CASSLAGQGTEAFF
>-|TRBJ2-7|TRBD2|TRBV11-2
TGTGCCAGCAGCCCTCAGCGGGAGCCTCAGTACTTC
CASSPQREPQYF
>-|TRBJ2-1|-|TRBV19
TGTGCCAGTAGTATTCACGAGCGGACGAATGAGCAGTTCTTC
CASSIHERTNEQFF
>-|TRBJ1-5|-|TRBV27
TGTGCCAGCAGTTTGGTGCTCGGCGGCAATCAGCCCCAGCATTTT
CASSLVLGGNQPQHF
>-|TRBJ2-5|TRBD2|TRBV7-2
TGTGCCAGCAGCTTAGGGTGGTCAGCGGGAGGAGCGGAGACCCAGTACTTC
CASSLGWSAGGAETQYF
>-|TRBJ2-7|TRBD1|TRBV6-5
TGTGCCAGCAGTTCCCCATCGACAGGGCAATGGCACGAGCAGTACTTC
CASSSPSTGQWHEQYF
>-|TRBJ2-5|-|TRBV2
TGTGCCAGCAGGACCTCCATGGGACGCGGAAAAGAGACCCAGTACTTC
CASRTSMGRGKETQYF
>-|TRBJ1-1|-|TRBV6-4
TGTGCCAGCAGTGCAGGACAGCTCACTGAAGCTTTCTTT
CASSAGQLTEAFF
>few|TRBJ2-7|TRBD2|TRBV11-1
TGTGCCAGCAGCCACATAGCGGGAGCAACCTACGAGCAGTACTTC
CASSHIAGATYEQYF
>-|TRBJ2-1|TRBD2|TRBV7-9
TGTGCCAGCAGCAACGGAGCGGGAGGGGGAAATGAGCAGTTCTTC
CASSNGAGGGNEQFF
>-|TRBJ2-1|TRBD2|TRBV7-7
TGTGCCAGCAGCGTTAGCGGGGGGCTTGTCAATGAGCAGTTCTTC
CASSVSGGLVNEQFF
>-|TRBJ2-4|TRBD1|TRBV2
TGTGCCAGCATTTCAGGGGGCCCCATTCAGTACTTC
CASISGGPIQYF
>-|TRBJ2-1|TRBD2|TRBV5-4
TGTGCCAGCAGCTGGGGACTAGCGGATTACAATGAGCAGTTCTTC
CASSWGLADYNEQFF
>few|TRBJ1-2|-|TRBV20-1
TGCATGACGCACGGCTACACCTTC
CMTHGYTF
>-|TRBJ1-2|TRBD1|TRBV6-5
TGTGCCAGCAGTACCCCGGGACAGGGGAAAGGCGGCTACACCTTC
CASSTPGQGKGGYTF
>-|TRBJ2-7|TRBD1|TRBV5-5
TGTGCCAGCAGCTTAGTAATAACAGGGGGCCACGAGCAGTACTTC
CASSLVITGGHEQYF
>-|TRBJ1-2|-|TRBV2
TGTGCCAGCAGTGAAGCCCCGGGGGCACCTACGATTCGTGGCTACACCTTC
CASSEAPGAPTIRGYTF
>-|TRBJ2-6|-|TRBV18
TGTGCCAGCTCAGATCAAAGCTCTGGGGCCAACGTCCTGACTTTC
CASSDQSSGANVLTF
>-|TRBJ2-1|TRBD2|TRBV6-5
TGTGCCAGCAGTTCCATAAGCGGGAGGGGAAACAATGAGCAGTTCTTC
CASSSISGRGNNEQFF
>few|TRBJ1-2|TRBD1|TRBV6-6
TGTGCCAGCAGTTTCTCCTCAGGGGGCATCGACTATGGCTACACCTTC
CASSFSSGGIDYGYTF
>-|TRBJ1-5|-|TRBV9
TGTGCCAGCAGCAGAGACGGGGATAATCAGCCCCAGCATTTT
CASSRDGDNQPQHF
>-|TRBJ1-4|-|TRBV18
TGTGCCAGCTCACCGAGGGAGACTAATGAAAAACTGTTTTTT
CASSPRETNEKLFF
>-|TRBJ2-7|TRBD2|TRBV10-3
TGTGCCATCAGTGAGTCGATAGGACTAGCGGGTAGCGAGCAGTACTTC
CAISESIGLAGSEQYF
>-|TRBJ2-1|TRBD2|TRBV4-1
TGCGCCAGCAGCCAAGATACGGGAGGGTCGTGGAACAATGAGCAGTTCTTC
CASSQDTGGSWNNEQFF
>-|TRBJ2-2|-|TRBV29-1
TGCAGCGTCCTCGGGACAACCTCCCCCGGGGAGCTGTTTTTT
CSVLGTTSPGELFF
>-|TRBJ2-7|-|TRBV6-1
TGTGCCAGCAGTGAAGTCGGCCCCTACGAGCAGTACTTC
CASSEVGPYEQYF
>-|TRBJ2-3|TRBD2|TRBV6-1
TGTGCCAGCAGTGAAGCAAGGACTAGCGGCAGCACAGATACGCAGTATTTT
CASSEARTSGSTDTQYF
>once|TRBJ2-5|-|TRBV18
TGTGCCAGCTCACCCGGGGGAGAGACCCAGTACTTC
CASSPGGETQYF
>-|TRBJ2-7|-|TRBV7-8
TGTGCCAGCAGCTTAGTCCCGATAAGCTCCTACGAGCAGTACTTC
CASSLVPISSYEQYF
>few|TRBJ1-5|-|TRBV6-6
TGTGCCAGCAGTTACGATCCCAGCAATCAGCCCCAGCATTTT
CASSYDPSNQPQHF
>-|TRBJ2-2|-|TRBV9
TGTGCCAGCAGCGTACAACTCCGGGGGAACACCGGGGAGCTGTTTTTT
CASSVQLRGNTGELFF
>once|TRBJ2-7|-|TRBV9
TGTGCCAGCAGCGTAGGCCAGTTCTCCTACGAGCAGTACTTC
CASSVGQFSYEQYF
>-|TRBJ2-2|-|TRBV18
TGTGCCAGCTCCGCCTGGGGAAGCACCGGGGAGCTGTTTTTT
CASSAWGSTGELFF
>-|TRBJ2-2|TRBD2|TRBV11-2
TGTGCCAGCAGCCCCAGCGGGAGTTTCGGCGGGGAGCTGTTTTTT
CASSPSGSFGGELFF
>-|TRBJ2-2|TRBD1|TRBV7-9
TGTGCCAGCAGGCTCGGACAGGGGAACACCGGGGAGCTGTTTTTT
CASRLGQGNTGELFF
>-|TRBJ2-5|-|TRBV9
TGTGCCAGCAGCCCCCGCACCGGCGGGATTCGTGAGACCCAGTACTTC
CASSPRTGGIRETQYF
>-|TRBJ1-4|-|TRBV30
TGTGCCTGGAGTGCAGGGACCTTGGGTGAAAAACTGTTTTTT
CAWSAGTLGEKLFF
>-|TRBJ1-3|-|TRBV5-4
TGTGCCAGCAGCTTGCCCGGCTCTTCTGGAAACACCATATATTTT
CASSLPGSSGNTIYF
>-|TRBJ2-7|-|TRBV2
TGTGCCAGCAGTGTCCGCGCGGGGAGCTTCTACGAGCAGTACTTC
CASSVRAGSFYEQYF
>once|TRBJ2-1|TRBD2|TRBV11-1
TGTGCCAGCAGCTCGGGTCTAGCGGTCAGCTCCTACAATGAGCAGTTCTTC
CASSSGLAVSSYNEQFF
>once|TRBJ1-4|-|TRBV6-5
TGTGCCAGCAGTTACCTTCAGAAAGAAAAACTGTTTTTT
CASSYLQKEKLFF
>-|TRBJ1-1|TRBD1|TRBV5-4
TGTGCCAGCAGCCGACAGACAGGGGGCACTGAAGCTTTCTTT
CASSRQTGGTEAFF
>-|TRBJ2-5|TRBD1|TRBV11-2
TGTGCCAGCAGCTCGATTAGACAGGGAAGGGGAGAGACCCAGTACTTC
CASSSIRQGRGETQYF
>once|TRBJ2-1|-|TRBV10-3
TGTGCCATCAGTGATGGGCAAATATACGATGAGCAGTTCTTC
CAISDGQIYDEQFF